The TCR beta chain under discussion was sequenced for a study of blood T cell repertoires in COVID-19. Study as a whole: The United States, Italy and Spain provided the acute and convalescent COVID-19 samples.

The method was immunoSEQ multiplex PCR; TCRdb's version includes in-frame clones alone and lacks a portion of them. The sample contains fewer than 300,000 clones, around 90% of which appear only once. Sample: peripheral blood. The sequence derives from a woman between 25 and 40 years old with acute or convalescent COVID-19.

The CDR3, as DNA: TGTGCCAGCAGCAAATGTCGCCCTGCAGGGGGCGCCGGCTATGGCTACACCTTC. Translating gives CASSKCRPAGGAGYGYTF. The chain has TRBV21-1 and TRBJ1-2; TRBD1 is taken as the D call from the table, unchecked against the DNA. TRBV21-1 is designated a pseudogene. The CDR3 spans 18 residues.